This T cell receptor beta chain was obtained from a study of T-cell reconstitution after alpha-beta-depleted transplantation in children. The authors prepared the TCRbeta library with unique molecular identifiers. MiXCR, run by TCRdb on the PCR reads, gives a single entry per CDR3 protein. Here the sample spans about 110,000 distinct CDR3 sequences, around 6.4% being singletons. At least ten counts were recorded for this clonotype. No antigen is known for it. Study observations and caveats: By about two months after transplant, alpha-beta T cells reportedly arose from several hundred graft clones that had expanded.

The length of the CDR3 is 15 residues. The V gene's germline CDR1 is SSHAT and CDR2 FNYEAQ (reference sequence). V was cut by 1 base and J by 2 bases, with 12 bases left in between. The chain carries TRBV7-7 and TRBJ2-7; tentatively, D is TRBD2 (6 bases). The sequences come from PBMCs, mostly from graft donor cells, collected 360 days after TCRalphabeta/CD19-depleted stem cell transplant. The sequence was obtained from a male patient between 2 and 15 years old who had a stem cell transplant for acute lymphoblastic leukemia, so the T cells may come from the graft donor. The CDR3 protein is CASSLGSGPPYEQYF. The CDR3 DNA sequence: TGTGCCAGCAGCTTAGGTAGCGGTCCCCCCTACGAGCAGTACTTC.